Detailed here is one T cell receptor (beta chain). The antigen remains unidentified. Expressed TCRB transcripts got sequenced, as all isolated RNA was reverse transcribed. Assay: immunoSEQ multiplex PCR; the TCRdb copy retains only in-frame clones and omits some. The data show 300,000 or so clones, over 7% seen once. The data were taken from a study of beta chain features in type 1 diabetes. With 3 bases removed from V and 10 bases from J, the gap between germline ends came to 7 bases. This CDR3 contains 11 residues. CDR1 is SGHVS, CDR2 FNYEAQ, per germline. Each of the CD4+ naive, central memory, regulatory and stem cell-like memory populations was sorted via CD45RO/CCR7/CD25/CD127/CD95/CD27. Whole-study results and caveats: TCRB CDR3 length was moderately but significantly reduced in all four CD4+ subsets of Type 1 diabetes patients. Naive, central memory and Treg TCRB repertoires seemed to resemble each other more closely in patients than they did in healthy donors. These data did not resolve whether HLA type affects TCRB rearrangement. An over-representation of cells with high TCR expression could result from cDNA sequencing.

The sequenced sample consisted of central memory CD4+ T cells from blood. The sequence was obtained from a man under 40 with type 1 diabetes. The chain combines TRBV7-6 with TRBJ2-1, with unresolved D. DNA for the CDR3: TGTGCCAGCAGCTTCGATCGGGAGCAGTTCTTC. As protein: CASSFDREQFF.